The 22 T cell receptor beta chains reported below all come from one sample, sequenced in a study of blood T cell repertoires in COVID-19 (dated by TCRdb to the early 2020s). The library was made by the immunoSEQ multiplex PCR assay. TCRdb limited this immuneACCESS table to in-frame rearrangements with V and J called. A share of clones is missing; checked studies link under half to unresolved V genes, and the rest is unexplained. The sample has roughly 170,000 clones on record, 88% of them singletons. The ten largest account for about a quarter of the sample. Material: peripheral blood. All receptors come from a man in his sixties with acute or convalescent COVID-19.

This chain uses TRBV5-1 with TRBJ2-7, with unresolved D. CDR3 length: 15 residues. Per germline, CDR1 SGHRS and CDR2 YFSETQ. Trimming pared 0 bases from V and 2 bases from J, leaving 12 bases between. The CDR3 is CASSLGEVHTYEQYV. The CDR3, as DNA: TGCGCCAGCAGCTTGGGAGAGGTTCATACCTACGAGCAGTACGTC.

This chain connects TRBV29-1 to TRBJ2-2; D possibly corresponds to TRBD2 (6 bases). Germline CDR1 reads SQVTM; CDR2 reads ANQGSEA. V shed 7 bases and J shed 0 bases, with 15 bases lying between them. CDR3 length equals 15 residues. CDR3: CSGSRGGPNTGELFF. The CDR3 nucleotides are TGCAGCGGTTCCCGGGGAGGTCCGAACACCGGGGAGCTGTTTTTT.

The chain uses TRBV6-5 and TRBJ2-7; D ambiguous. CDR3 length: 11 residues. CDR1 is MNHEY and CDR2 is SVGAGI in the germline V gene. With 4 bases removed from V and 3 bases from J, the gap between germline ends came to 4 bases. The CDR3 DNA reads as TGTGCCAGCAGTTCCCTCTACGAGCAGTACTTC. This encodes CASSSLYEQYF.

The chain has TRBV3-1 (or the pseudogene TRBV3-2) and TRBJ1-2; 8 bases map to TRBD1. Losses at the gene ends were 6 bases for V and 8 bases for J; bases not matched to a gene: 5. The germline V gene encodes CDR1 LGHDT and CDR2 YNNKEL (reference sequence). The CDR3 extends over 12 amino acids. The CDR3, as DNA: TGTGCCAGCAGGGGACAGGTGGAGGGCTACACCTTC. The encoded protein is CASRGQVEGYTF.

The CDR3 spells CASSPRTGDLDTQYF. CDR3 nucleotides: TGTGCCAGCTCACCACGGACAGGGGACCTGGATACGCAGTATTTT. This sequence joins TRBV18 and TRBJ2-3; 9 bases line up with TRBD1. The CDR3 has 15 amino acids. Germline values: CDR1 KGHSH, CDR2 LQKENI. The V and J ends lost 1 base and 6 bases, in that order; junction bases with no gene match: 5.

V usage is TRBV7-9 and J usage is TRBJ2-3; D possibly corresponds to TRBD1 (5 bases). Trimming stripped 9 bases from V and 2 bases from J, with 9 bases between. The germline gives CDR1 SEHNR, CDR2 FQNEAQ (reference sequence). The CDR3 totals 12 residues. The CDR3 spells CARQVSTDTQYF. Here the CDR3 DNA reads TGTGCCAGACAGGTTTCCACAGATACGCAGTATTTT.

CDR3 sequence reads: CASSETLIGQSSYNEQFF. As DNA, the CDR3 is TGCGCCAGCAGTGAAACGTTAATAGGACAGAGCTCCTACAATGAGCAGTTCTTC. The V call is TRBV10-1, the J call TRBJ2-1; D perhaps matches TRBD1 (6 bases). The CDR3 runs 18 residues. Germline V gene data show CDR1 as WNHNN and CDR2 as SYGVQD (reference sequence). V was pared by 3 bases and J by 0 bases, with 18 bases between.

This chain connects TRBV21-1 to TRBJ2-1; TRBD1, as called in the table, went unchecked against the DNA. TRBV21-1 is a listed pseudogene. This CDR3 is 17 amino acids long. In DNA form, the CDR3 reads TGTGCCAGCAGCAAAGCCCCTGGGCAGGGGACGAGCAATGAGCAGTTCTTC. Translated: CASSKAPGQGTSNEQFF.

The V call is TRBV5-1, the J call TRBJ2-2, with D perhaps matching TRBD1 (5 bases). Germline CDR1 and CDR2: SGHRS and YFSETQ. The CDR3 loop spans 14 amino acids. Trimming took 1 base from V and 5 from J, leaving 9 bases between them. CDR3 region: CASSLRQLTGELFF. The CDR3 DNA sequence: TGCGCCAGCAGCTTGAGACAGCTAACCGGGGAGCTGTTTTTT. Filled out from reference TRBV5-1 and TRBJ2-2, the complete variable domain reads KAGVTQTPRYLIKTRGQQVTLSCSPISGHRSVSWYQQTPGQGLQFLFEYFSETQRNKGNFPGRFSGRQFSNSRSEMNVSTLELGDSALYLCASSLRQLTGELFFGEGSRLTVL.

V and J are TRBV5-1 and TRBJ1-2; perhaps TRBD1 as D (6 bases). Trimming pared 0 bases from V and 2 bases from J, leaving 14 bases between. Germline-derived CDR1 and CDR2 are SGHRS and YFSETQ. CDR3 length: 16 residues. CDR3 amino acids: CASSLASGQNNYGYTF. The CDR3 DNA reads as TGCGCCAGCAGCTTGGCCTCCGGACAGAACAACTATGGCTACACCTTC.

Note on this clone: This specimen includes other DNA sequences encoding the same CDR3. The chain uses TRBV30 and TRBJ1-1, with a tentative D call TRBD1 (6 bases). The CDR3 consists of 13 residues. The V and J ends lost 0 bases and 1 base respectively, with 6 bases between them. Germline values: CDR1 GTSNPN, CDR2 SVGIG (reference sequence). In DNA, the CDR3 is TGTGCCTGGAGTGTAGGGGGGAACACTGAAGCTTTCTTT. Translated: CAWSVGGNTEAFF.

This chain joins TRBV6-5 and TRBJ2-7, with 9 bases lining up with TRBD1. Germline V gene data show CDR1 as MNHEY and CDR2 as SVGAGI. This CDR3 comprises 13 residues. The V segment lost 9 bases and the J segment 2 bases; nucleotides outside the gene matches: 5. CDR3 in amino acids: CASHDRGAYEQYF. CDR3 DNA: TGTGCCAGTCATGACAGGGGGGCCTACGAGCAGTACTTC.

This chain uses TRBV2 with TRBJ1-3; 12 bases are shared with TRBD1. CDR1 SNHLY and CDR2 FYNNEI come from the germline V gene. The CDR3 has 17 amino acids. V lost 6 bases and J lost 2; bases outside the gene matches: 8. CDR3 residues: CASRRLRDRGPGNTIYF. CDR3 DNA sequence: TGTGCCAGCAGGAGACTCCGGGACAGGGGGCCTGGAAACACCATATATTTT. The full variable domain, its missing parts supplied by reference TRBV2 and TRBJ1-3, is EPEVTQTPSHQVTQMGQEVILRCVPISNHLYFYWYRQILGQKVEFLVSFYNNEISEKSEIFDDQFSVERPDGSNFTLKIRSTKLEDSAMYFCASRRLRDRGPGNTIYFGEGSWLTVV.

The chain combines TRBV5-1 with TRBJ2-1, with 7 bases aligning to TRBD1. CDR3 length: 17 amino acids. CDR1 is SGHRS, CDR2 YFSETQ, per germline. Losses at the gene ends were 3 bases for V and 6 bases for J; bases not matched to a gene: 15. CDR3 sequence: CASSSRTGPNIANEQFF. CDR3 bases: TGCGCCAGCAGCTCCCGGACAGGACCCAATATTGCCAATGAGCAGTTCTTC.

This clone has just a few counts. Distinct nucleotide sequences in the sample also encode this CDR3. The CDR3 loop reads CASSRLGQNTEAFF. The CDR3 region has the DNA TGCGCCAGCAGCCGCCTGGGACAGAACACTGAAGCTTTCTTT. The rearrangement joins TRBV5-1 to TRBJ1-1, with D possibly TRBD1 on 6 matching bases. Germline CDR1 reads SGHRS; CDR2 reads YFSETQ. The CDR3 covers 14 residues. Trimming cost V 4 bases and J 1 base, with 11 bases left between them.

V usage is TRBV2 and J usage is TRBJ1-1, with a possible D match to TRBD1 (5 bases). Germline CDR1 reads SNHLY; CDR2 reads FYNNEI. There are 13 residues in the CDR3. Trimming shortened V by 5 bases and J by 3 bases, and 10 bases separated the two germline ends. CDR3 nucleotide sequence: TGTGCCAGCAGTTTGAAGGGGTACACTGAAGCTTTCTTT. Translated, it gives CASSLKGYTEAFF.

This clone was seen only once. The chain combines TRBV7-6 with TRBJ2-2; 7 bases are shared with TRBD1. Germline assignment: CDR1 SGHVS and CDR2 FNYEAQ. The CDR3 has 16 amino acids. V lost 5 bases, J lost 3 bases, and 9 bases stayed unmatched. CDR3 nucleotides: TGTGCCAGCAGCCAATTACAGGGGCAGGACACCGGGGAGCTGTTTTTT. This translates into CASSQLQGQDTGELFF. Variable domain in full (rest from reference TRBV7-6 and TRBJ2-2): GAGVSQSPRYKVTKRGQDVALRCDPISGHVSLYWYRQALGQGPEFLTYFNYEAQQDKSGLPNDRFSAERPEGSISTLTIQRTEQRDSAMYRCASSQLQGQDTGELFFGEGSRLTVL.

This chain uses TRBV12-2 with TRBJ1-5; TRBD1 was called by the table and not checked on the DNA. TRBV12-2 is given as a pseudogene. The CDR3 covers 16 residues. CDR3 sequence (DNA): TGTGCAAGTCGCTTAGCGTGGACACGTGGCAATCAGCCCCAGCATTTT. It codes for CASRLAWTRGNQPQHF.

The chain joins TRBV5-4 to TRBJ1-1, with TRBD1 matching 9 bases. Germline V gene data show CDR1 as SGHNT and CDR2 as YYREEE (reference sequence). There are 16 residues in the CDR3. Germline trimming cut 2 bases from V and 4 bases from J; bases unmatched to any gene: 9. The CDR3 nucleotides read TGTGCCAGCAGCTTCCACTACAGGGGGCCCGGCACTGAAGCTTTCTTT. Protein: CASSFHYRGPGTEAFF.

The chain uses TRBV5-8 and TRBJ2-7; 8 nucleotides agree with TRBD1. J lost 2 bases, V lost 0 bases, and 1 base had no gene match. CDR3 length: 14 residues. Germline V gene sequence: CDR1 SGHTS, CDR2 YDEGEE. Here the CDR3 reads CASSLGRGPYEQYV. Written as DNA, the CDR3 is TGTGCCAGCAGCTTGGGCAGGGGGCCCTACGAGCAGTACGTC.

The chain combines TRBV10-3 with TRBJ1-5, with TRBD1 identical over 7 bases. Germline V lookup: CDR1 ENHRY, CDR2 SYGVKD. The CDR3 runs to 14 residues. J lost 3 bases, V lost 2 bases, and 1 base had no gene match. CDR3 sequence: CAISEGTVNQPQHF. The CDR3 coding sequence is TGTGCCATCAGTGAGGGGACAGTCAATCAGCCCCAGCATTTT.

The rearrangement uses TRBV7-8 and TRBJ2-5, with 11 bases identical to TRBD2. This CDR3 is 16 amino acids long. Germline lookup yields CDR1 SGHVS and CDR2 FQNEAQ. The V segment lost 4 bases and the J segment 1 base; nucleotides outside the gene matches: 5. CDR3 sequence reads: CASSSLAGAGQETQYF. CDR3 coding DNA: TGTGCCAGCAGCTCACTAGCGGGAGCAGGCCAAGAGACCCAGTACTTC.